The clone carrying this T cell receptor beta chain was detected only a few times. The antigen is not known. A read error is possible here, since a much larger clone lies one base away. This record comes from a study of tumor-infiltrating lymphocytes in primary liver carcinoma. Study context: The study reported T1-T3 N0M0 tumors spanning 4.2 to 10 cm. Yields of productive TCRbeta reads ranged from roughly 3.5 to 7.13 million per sample and were similar across tissue types. The study, taken as a whole, reports: Among top clones, only about 7-24% appeared in all five tumor regions.

With a constant-region primer, TCR beta cDNA was made from about 0.5 ug of total RNA. Library construction for TCR beta comprised three nested multiplex PCR rounds performed with slightly modified ARM-PCR. Investigators reported that the first two PCR rounds, at around 11 cycles each, used TRBV1-TRBV30 forward primers with a C-beta reverse primer. Using its own MiXCR run on the multiplex PCR reads, TCRdb lists one record per CDR3 protein. The repertoire holds approximately 54,000 distinct CDR3 sequences, with 70% to 80% as singletons. Bulk tissue was left unsorted, and RNA and DNA were co-extracted from roughly 20-30 mg of it. There were five separate regions sampled from each tumor. This CDR3 has 14 residues. The V gene's germline CDR1 is SGHRS and CDR2 YFSETQ. V lost 3 bases to trimming and J lost 1 base, with 10 bases between them.

The sequence was obtained from a man in his forties with primary liver carcinoma and hepatitis B virus infection. Sequenced material: liver tumor tissue from sampling region 2. Indicated subset: tumor region T2, inferior pole. This chain links TRBV5-1 with TRBJ1-2; D is perhaps TRBD1 (6 bases). The DNA of the CDR3 is TGCGCCAGCAGCTCGGAGGGGGATAACTATGGCTACACCTTC. Protein: CASSSEGDNYGYTF.